This TCR beta chain was sequenced for a study of cytotoxic CD8 clonotypes in ibrutinib-treated CLL. Trimming cost V 8 bases and J 5 bases; bases outside gene matches: 3. This CDR3 region has 13 residues. CDR1 SNHLY and CDR2 FYNNEI come from the germline V gene. This clone was recorded only once. This table comes from immunoSEQ multiplex PCR, and its TCRdb copy is limited to in-frame clones, with some not included. Of approximately 74,000 clones listed, approximately 80% are singletons. This TCR came from a human donor with chronic lymphocytic leukemia. V and J are TRBV2 and TRBJ2-1; 10 bases fit TRBD1. Sample: PBMCs, taken at disease progression, from a patient treated with ibrutinib. The CDR3 reads CASRDRGHNEQFF. The CDR3 bases are TGTGCCAGCCGGGACAGGGGTCACAATGAGCAGTTCTTC.